This entry describes one T cell receptor beta chain. Its antigen is unidentified. Only in-frame clones appear in the TCRdb table, and some are missing; sequencing was by immunoSEQ multiplex PCR. The table records 110,000 to 150,000 clones, just over 90% of them present only once. These data belong to a study of T cell responses to AZD1222 COVID-19 vaccine. Study-level results: Seropositivity was recorded at baseline in only 5 or 6 AZD1222 recipients. Across spike, vaccine-associated CD4 TCRs were found, dominant at 160-218 and 743-854.

This receptor was obtained from an adult in good health. The source was peripheral blood, collected on day 0 of AZD1222 vaccination.

CDR3 sequence (DNA): TGTGCCAGCAGTGAGCGGGGAGGAACCGGGGAGCTGTTTTTT. This translates into CASSERGGTGELFF. The V call is TRBV6-4, the J call TRBJ2-2; tentatively, D is TRBD2 (6 bases). Trimming removed 3 bases from V and 5 bases from J, with 10 bases in between. This CDR3 has 14 amino acids. Germline V CDR1 and CDR2: MRHNA, SNTAGT.